This record concerns one TCR beta chain sequence. Antigen: not known. These data are taken from a study of T cell responses to AZD1222 COVID-19 vaccine. On the study more broadly: Analysis merged second doses at about 4 or about 12 weeks.

The CDR3 spans 15 residues. V was shortened by 4 bases and J by 2 bases, with 16 bases between the two germline ends. CDR1 and CDR2 from the germline V gene are SGHKS and YYEKEE (reference sequence). Overall study results and limits: Among the donors, most were white British and more were female, and clonal diversity was possibly underestimated. Close to half of spike-specific TCRs reportedly recognize unmutated variant regions. Repertoires were obtained solely post-peak T cell response.

The assay was immunoSEQ multiplex PCR, and TCRdb's table has in-frame clones only and misses some. The data hold about 140,000 clones, with 92% observed a single time. Here the sequenced sample was peripheral blood, taken on day 0 of AZD1222 vaccination. The V and J genes are TRBV5-5 and TRBJ2-7; possibly TRBD1 or TRBD2 for D (6 bases each). The TCR was taken from an adult in good health. In nucleotides, the CDR3 is TGTGCCAGCAGCGTGGGGGGCGGGTTAACCTACGAGCAGTACTTC. Translated, it gives CASSVGGGLTYEQYF. Filled out from reference TRBV5-5 and TRBJ2-7, the complete variable domain reads DAGVTQSPTHLIKTRGQQVTLRCSPISGHKSVSWYQQVLGQGPQFIFQYYEKEERGRGNFPDRFSARQFPNYSSELNVNALLLGDSALYLCASSVGGGLTYEQYFGPGTRLTVT.